This T cell receptor beta chain was sequenced during a study of CD8+ T cells in alopecia areata. Study background: Treated individuals took tofacitinib by mouth, 5 to 10 mg twice daily.

RNA was extracted and reverse transcribed into cDNA as the sequencing template. The protocol was immunoSEQ multiplex PCR, while the TCRdb copy is restricted to in-frame clones and leaves out a portion. The sample lists about 150,000 clones, around half occurring once. The CDR3 runs to 14 residues. Trimming shortened V by 0 bases and J by 1 base, and 4 bases separated the two germline ends. Germline-derived CDR1 and CDR2 are SGHRS and YFSETQ. Regarding the study as a whole: Across lesional scalp, and particularly alopecia totalis/universalis, clonality surpassed that of normal scalp. Clarity of TCR sharing across patients fell short of that in mice, possibly HLA-related.

Notes on this clone: Antigen specificity is unknown.

The sequence was collected from a human donor with alopecia areata. The chain joins TRBV5-1 to TRBJ2-2; no clear D. The input for sequencing was CD8+ T cells sorted from blood, taken at week 0. The CDR3 protein is CASSLAQNTGELFF. In DNA, the CDR3 is TGCGCCAGCAGCTTGGCACAGAACACCGGGGAGCTGTTTTTT.